A selection of T cell receptor beta chains follows, all from one sample in a study of shared clonotypes between healthy human individuals. Using immunoSEQ multiplex PCR, the repertoire was profiled, and TCRdb retains in-frame clones only, with some absent. Of 740,000 or so clones in the sample, roughly 73% were seen once. Source material: memory CD4+ T cells sorted from blood. The receptors stem from a woman under 40 in good health. Each CDR3 is given with its conserved first and last residue. A D gene is named only where the DNA matches it firmly. The size entry is marked missing in some rows and otherwise reads once, few, many or a size class.

size | J | V | D | DNA | CDR3
. | TRBJ2-3 | TRBV19 | TRBD2 | TGTGCCAGTAGAAGACTAGCGGGAGGGGGCACAGATACGCAGTATTTT | CASRRLAGGGTDTQYF
. | TRBJ1-1 | TRBV27 | . | . | CASRLGGVGQGTFF
. | TRBJ1-1 | TRBV27 | . | TGTGCCAGCAGTTTAAGGGTTTCGACTGAAGCTTTCTTT | CASSLRVSTEAFF
few | TRBJ1-1 | TRBV11-3 | . | TGTGCCAGCAGCTTAGTACGTGACACTGAAGCTTTCTTT | CASSLVRDTEAFF
. | TRBJ2-2 | TRBV2 | . | TGTGCCACCTCCCCGTGGAATGCCGGGGAGCTGTTTTTT | CATSPWNAGELFF
once | TRBJ1-2 | TRBV21-1 | . | TGTGCCAGCAGCATAAGCAACTATGGCTACACCTTC | CASSISNYGYTF
. | TRBJ2-7 | TRBV4-2 | TRBD1 | TGTGCCAGCAGCTTTCAGGGGGCGGGTGTTTACGAGCAGTACTTC | CASSFQGAGVYEQYF
. | TRBJ1-6 | TRBV28 | . | TGTGCCAGCAACCGACAGTACGCGTGGGCCGATTCACCCCTCCACTTT | CASNRQYAWADSPLHF
many | TRBJ2-7 | TRBV6-5 | TRBD2 | TGTGCCAGCAGGAAGCGGGAGGGCTACGAGCAGTACTTC | CASRKREGYEQYF
. | TRBJ2-7 | TRBV5-1 | TRBD2 | TGCGCCAGCAGCTCCTACGGACAGGGGCGGACTAGCGGGATATTGTTCCACGAGCAGTACTTC | CASSSYGQGRTSGILFHEQYF
. | TRBJ1-1 | TRBV7-9 | . | TGTGCCAGCAGCATAATACAGGCGAACACTGAAGCTTTCTTT | CASSIIQANTEAFF
. | TRBJ2-2 | TRBV7-3 | TRBD2 | TGTGCCAGCAGCGAGACTAGCGGGTACACCGGGGAGCTGTTTTTT | CASSETSGYTGELFF
few | TRBJ2-3 | TRBV5-4 | . | TGTGCCAGCAGCAGGGCGGCTGGGGGCACAGATACGCAGTATTTT | CASSRAAGGTDTQYF
once | TRBJ2-7 | TRBV28 | . | TGTGCCAGCAGTTTACTTGGGCAGTCTTCCAACAAGCAGTACTTC | CASSLLGQSSNKQYF
. | TRBJ2-3 | TRBV11-2 | . | TGTGCCAGCAGCTTAGTCCCCCTGCGTACAGATACGCAGTATTTT | CASSLVPLRTDTQYF
. | TRBJ2-1 | TRBV14 | . | TGTGCCAGCAGCCGGACCCTTTACAATGAGCAGTTCTTC | CASSRTLYNEQFF
. | TRBJ1-1 | TRBV11-2 | . | TGTGCCAGCAGCTTAGATCGAGGCAGATCTGAAGCTTTCTTT | CASSLDRGRSEAFF
once | TRBJ1-2 | TRBV7-9 | . | TGTGCCAGCAGCTTAGATTTCGGGGATGGCTACACCTTC | CASSLDFGDGYTF
. | TRBJ1-1 | TRBV5-1 | TRBD1 | TGCGCCAGCAGCGCCCGGACAGGGCAGAACACTGAAGCTTTCTTT | CASSARTGQNTEAFF
. | TRBJ2-7 | TRBV4-2 | . | TGTGCCAGCAGCCAAGATCTCGGGCCCGTTGACGAGCAGTACTTC | CASSQDLGPVDEQYF
. | TRBJ1-3 | TRBV10-1 | . | TGCGCCAGCTCGACAGGCTCTGGAAACACCATATATTTT | CASSTGSGNTIYF
once | TRBJ2-1 | TRBV6-5 | . | TGTGCCAGCTACCAGACGGGGAACAATGAGCAGTTCTTC | CASYQTGNNEQFF
. | TRBJ1-5 | TRBV5-1 | . | TGCGCCAGCAGCTCGGAGGATGGGCAGCCCCAGCATTTT | CASSSEDGQPQHF
. | TRBJ2-3 | TRBV7-2 | TRBD2 | TGTGCCAGCAGCTTGAACTACGGACTAGCGGGAGTAGGGGCAGATACGCAGTATTTT | CASSLNYGLAGVGADTQYF
once | TRBJ1-1 | TRBV18 | . | TGTGCCAGCTCACCAACGGGGCCAGGCACTGAAGCTTTCTTT | CASSPTGPGTEAFF
. | TRBJ2-7 | TRBV28 | . | TGTGCCAGCAGTTCGACCTTGAACGAGCAGTACTTC | CASSSTLNEQYF
few | TRBJ2-5 | TRBV6-1 | . | TGTGCCAGCAGTGAAGCACTTCTAGCCGGGGAGACCCAGTACTTC | CASSEALLAGETQYF
. | TRBJ2-3 | TRBV7-3 | TRBD2 | TGTGCCAGCAGCTTGACGGGACTAGTTTCAGATACGCAGTATTTT | CASSLTGLVSDTQYF
. | TRBJ1-1 | TRBV15 | . | TGTGCCACCAGCAGTGGCCCTGGCGCTGAAGCTTTCTTT | CATSSGPGAEAFF
. | TRBJ1-1 | TRBV18 | TRBD1 | TGTGCCAGCTCACGCGGGACAGTGGGATCGAACACTGAAGCTTTCTTT | CASSRGTVGSNTEAFF